This section outlines one T cell receptor (beta chain) sequence together with its context. This entry belongs to a study of blood T cell repertoires in COVID-19. In the study overall: From the United States, Italy and Spain came samples of acute and convalescent COVID-19. PBMCs, B-cell-depleted T cells, or T cells provided the cDNA or gDNA that made up the material.

V lost 4 bases, J lost 1 base, and 17 bases lay in between. Germline V gives CDR1 SGHRS, CDR2 YFSETQ. The CDR3 consists of 16 residues. In Seattle, patients joined the study during active infection and were tracked longitudinally. As processed by the authors: Researchers report that nucleated cell counts were estimated from reference gene primer amplification. The method was immunoSEQ multiplex PCR; TCRdb's version includes in-frame clones alone and lacks a portion of them. Clone size and V and J calls were adopted from that table, with D and trimming inferred from the DNA. Altogether approximately 500,000 clones are present, approximately 91% being singletons, with the ten largest covering 7.5% to 9.5%.

The chain has TRBV5-1 and TRBJ1-2; D not certain. Sequences were obtained from peripheral blood. This TCR came from a woman between 50 and 59 years old with COVID-19, enrolled during active disease. The CDR3 DNA is TGCGCCAGCAGCCTTACGTTCGCAGGTCTTAACTATGGCTACACCTTC. It codes for CASSLTFAGLNYGYTF.